This T cell receptor beta chain was profiled in a study of cytomegalovirus exposure and HLA in healthy donors. Overall study findings and caveats: Some highly shared sequence variants likely arose as a pipeline artifact. Further analysis was carried out later, and it showed several of the most significant clusters appearing linked to common viral pathogens.

Worth noting for this clone: What it binds is not known.

13 Jbeta primers and 60 Vbeta primers were used for the PCR. Sequencing was performed with immunoSEQ multiplex PCR; in TCRdb, only in-frame clones are kept and a portion is missing. The data contain 100,000 to 120,000 clones, around 86% of them singletons. The V end was cut by 4 bases, the J end by 1 base, with 14 bases between. The CDR3 is 16 residues long. Germline CDR1 reads SGHTA; CDR2 reads FQGTGA. The sequence derives from a man aged 35 to 55 in good health and CMV-seronegative. The sequencing input was PBMCs. The chain carries TRBV7-3 and TRBJ1-3; D is undetermined. In nucleotides, the CDR3 is TGTGCCAGCAGCTCTCTAGACCAACGGTCTGGAAACACCATATATTTT. This translates into CASSSLDQRSGNTIYF.